A few counts support the clone carrying this TCR beta chain. This specimen comes from a study of blood T cell repertoires in COVID-19. Overall study context: T cells, B-cell-depleted T cells, or PBMCs provided the cDNA or gDNA that served as material.

Per the authors' pipeline: Reference gene primer amplification yielded estimated nucleated cell counts. Some clones are missing from TCRdb's copy, which holds only in-frame ones; the method was immunoSEQ multiplex PCR. That table supplies the V and J calls and clone size; D and trimming were determined from the DNA. This sample has tens of thousands of clones; 87% occur once, and the top ten carry roughly 6.5%. The length of the CDR3 is 16 residues. CDR1 is SGHRS and CDR2 is YFSETQ in the germline V gene. V gave up 5 bases and J gave up 4 bases; unmatched junction bases: 8. The V and J genes are TRBV5-1 and TRBJ2-3, with TRBD2 identical over 12 bases. The sequence was collected from a woman aged 55-69 years with COVID-19, enrolled during active disease. Sample: peripheral blood. The CDR3 DNA is TGCGCCAGCAGTGGAACTAGCGGGAGGTTTTCAGATACGCAGTATTTT. This codes for CASSGTSGRFSDTQYF.